This entry concerns a single TCR beta chain. This specimen comes from a study of blood T cell repertoires in COVID-19. On the study more broadly: Sample material is recorded as cDNA or gDNA derived from T cells, B-cell-depleted T cells, or PBMCs.

The CDR3 loop spans 15 amino acids. CDR1 SNHLY and CDR2 FYNNEI come from the germline V gene. The V gene end was trimmed by 8 bases and the J gene end by 6 bases; junction bases not matched to a gene: 10. Using immunoSEQ multiplex PCR, the repertoire was profiled, and TCRdb retains in-frame clones only, with some absent. There are some 380,000 clones in the sample; 70% to 85% occur only once, and more than 1% lies in the top ten. The rearrangement uses TRBV2 and TRBJ2-7; 13 positions match TRBD2. The receptor's source is a human donor with acute or convalescent COVID-19. The donor label of this sample is uncertain. Sequencing used peripheral blood. CDR3 bases: TGTGCCAGCGGTTTAACTAGCGGGGGGGCGGTCGAGCAGTACTTC. This gives the protein CASGLTSGGAVEQYF.